The rows below give T cell receptor beta chains drawn from one sample of a study of T cells in Graves' hyperthyroidism and ophthalmopathy. One entry per CDR3 protein, called by TCRdb with MiXCR from the multiplex PCR reads. The sample consists of about 350,000 distinct CDR3 sequences, roughly 20% of them appearing once. Source material: blood. These receptors came from a woman aged 40 to 50 with Graves' ophthalmopathy. Both conserved end residues are part of each CDR3. The order of the fields is V gene, J gene, D gene, clone size, CDR3 DNA, CDR3 protein. A D gene is named only where the DNA matches it firmly. Only some rows state a clone size, as once, few, many or a class for expanded clones.

V: TRBV7-2; J: TRBJ2-7; D: NA; size: many; DNA: TGTGCCAGCAGCAGACGGGTGGCCGGCTACGAGCAGTACTTC; CDR3: CASSRRVAGYEQYF
V: TRBV6-5; J: TRBJ1-1; D: NA; size: many; DNA: TGTGCCAGCAGTTTCGGACAAGGAGCTTTCTTT; CDR3: CASSFGQGAFF
V: TRBV4-1; J: TRBJ1-6; D: NA; size: few; DNA: TGCGCCAGCAGCCAAGATCTCGGGATCTCCTATAATTCACCCCTCCACTTT; CDR3: CASSQDLGISYNSPLHF
V: TRBV6-2/TRBV6-3; J: TRBJ1-5; D: NA; size: many; DNA: TGTGCCAGCAGCCGACAGGTAGAGCAGCCCCAGCATTTT; CDR3: CASSRQVEQPQHF
V: TRBV20-1; J: TRBJ2-4; D: TRBD1; size: NA; DNA: TGCAGTGCTAGAGTCGGACAGGGGGCTAACATTCAGTACTTC; CDR3: CSARVGQGANIQYF
V: TRBV28; J: TRBJ2-5; D: NA; size: NA; DNA: TGTGCCAGCAGTTCAGGGAGTTTGGAGACCCAGTACTTC; CDR3: CASSSGSLETQYF
V: TRBV6-2/TRBV6-3; J: TRBJ1-5; D: NA; size: many; DNA: TGTGCCAGCAGTTACCCCGATAGGCCCCAGCATTTT; CDR3: CASSYPDRPQHF
V: TRBV6-5; J: TRBJ1-2; D: NA; size: many; DNA: TGTGCCAGCAGCATGGGGGGGACTTATGGCTACACCTTC; CDR3: CASSMGGTYGYTF
V: TRBV4-1; J: TRBJ1-5; D: NA; size: many; DNA: TGCGCCAGCAGCCACAGGGGTGGCCAGCCCCAGCATTTT; CDR3: CASSHRGGQPQHF
V: TRBV20-1; J: TRBJ2-7; D: TRBD2; size: many; DNA: TGCAGGATACCGGGACTAGCATCCTACGAGCAGTACTTC; CDR3: CRIPGLASYEQYF
V: TRBV27; J: TRBJ1-2; D: TRBD1; size: many; DNA: TGTGCCAGCAGTTTATTCCTTGGGACAGCCCATGGCTACACCTTC; CDR3: CASSLFLGTAHGYTF
V: TRBV5-1; J: TRBJ2-5; D: TRBD2; size: few; DNA: TGCGCCAGCCTCCGAGGAGGAGCGGGAGTCTTGTCCGGGACCCAGTACTTC; CDR3: CASLRGGAGVLSGTQYF
V: TRBV15; J: TRBJ2-6; D: TRBD1; size: NA; DNA: TGTGCCACCAGCAGCCAACAGGGGCCCCTGACTTTC; CDR3: CATSSQQGPLTF
V: TRBV6-1; J: TRBJ2-7; D: NA; size: many; DNA: TGTGCCACCCAACAGGGAAACTACGAGCAGTACTTC; CDR3: CATQQGNYEQYF
V: TRBV19; J: TRBJ2-2; D: NA; size: many; DNA: TGTGCCAGTAGTATGAGCACAGCCTTCACCGGGGAGCTGTTTTTT; CDR3: CASSMSTAFTGELFF
V: TRBV6-1; J: TRBJ2-7; D: NA; size: many; DNA: TGTGCCAGCAGTGAACTTGGCCCCTACGAGCAGTACTTC; CDR3: CASSELGPYEQYF
V: TRBV20-1; J: TRBJ2-7; D: NA; size: NA; DNA: TGCAGTGCTCCTTTCCCCGCCTACGAGCAGTACTTC; CDR3: CSAPFPAYEQYF
V: TRBV6-2/TRBV6-3; J: TRBJ2-7; D: TRBD1; size: many; DNA: TGTGCCAGCAGTTATCCGGGACAGGGGGCGATCGAGCAGTACTTC; CDR3: CASSYPGQGAIEQYF
V: TRBV11-2; J: TRBJ2-3; D: TRBD2; size: many; DNA: TGTGCCAGCAGCTCGGGGACTAGCGGTCGCACAGATACGCAGTATTTT; CDR3: CASSSGTSGRTDTQYF
V: TRBV5-4; J: TRBJ1-1; D: TRBD1; size: many; DNA: TGTGCCAGCAGCTCTAGAGGACAGGGGGCGCGGAACACTGAAGCTTTCTTT; CDR3: CASSSRGQGARNTEAFF
V: TRBV20-1; J: TRBJ1-5; D: NA; size: few; DNA: TGCAGTGCTAGAGTTCCCCGACCGGGCAATCAGCCCCAGCATTTT; CDR3: CSARVPRPGNQPQHF
V: TRBV7-3; J: TRBJ2-2; D: NA; size: many; DNA: TGTGCCAGCAGCTCTCTGACCGGGGAGCTGTTTTTT; CDR3: CASSSLTGELFF
V: TRBV20-1; J: TRBJ1-1; D: TRBD1; size: many; DNA: TGCAGTGCTAGAGATTTAGGGGACAGGCAGGGAGCTTTCTTT; CDR3: CSARDLGDRQGAFF
V: TRBV11-1; J: TRBJ1-3; D: NA; size: many; DNA: TGTGCCAGCAGCTTCGGGGCAGCTACCTCTGGAAACACCATATATTTT; CDR3: CASSFGAATSGNTIYF
V: TRBV11-2; J: TRBJ1-1; D: TRBD1; size: NA; DNA: TGTGCCAGCAGCCCCTCCGGACAGGTACTAAACACTGAAGCTTTCTTT; CDR3: CASSPSGQVLNTEAFF
V: TRBV2; J: TRBJ2-7; D: NA; size: few; DNA: TGTGCCAGCAGACCGAACGGGAAGGGCGAGCAGTACTTC; CDR3: CASRPNGKGEQYF
V: TRBV6-5; J: TRBJ2-1; D: NA; size: many; DNA: TGTGCCAGCAGTTCTGGAACAGGGAGATACAATGAGCAGTTCTTC; CDR3: CASSSGTGRYNEQFF
V: TRBV28; J: TRBJ1-1; D: NA; size: many; DNA: TGTGCCAGCAGCGCCCCAGGGATGAACACTGAAGCTTTCTTT; CDR3: CASSAPGMNTEAFF
V: TRBV5-6; J: TRBJ2-7; D: NA; size: many; DNA: TGTGCCAGCAGCTTGGCAGTTTACGAGCAGTACTTC; CDR3: CASSLAVYEQYF
V: TRBV29-1; J: TRBJ2-7; D: NA; size: many; DNA: TGCAGCGCCTACTATCCTCCCTACGAGCAGTACTTC; CDR3: CSAYYPPYEQYF
V: TRBV18; J: TRBJ1-5; D: NA; size: many; DNA: TGTGCCAGCTCACCTCCGGGGTCAGGGAATCAGCCCCAGCATTTT; CDR3: CASSPPGSGNQPQHF
V: TRBV19; J: TRBJ2-7; D: TRBD1; size: many; DNA: TGTGCCAGTAGTATATCCGGGACAGGAGTCTACGAGCAGTACTTC; CDR3: CASSISGTGVYEQYF